These T cell receptor beta chains were read from a single sample in a study of beta chain features in type 1 diabetes. Assay used: immunoSEQ multiplex PCR; TCRdb lists only in-frame clones, some missing. The sample lists roughly 500,000 clones; more than 9.5% were seen once. Source material: naive CD4+ T cells from blood. The receptors originated from a woman aged 18-29 years in good health. Both conserved end residues are part of each CDR3. D genes are given only for firm matches.

NA	TRBV7-3	TRBJ2-1	CASSLTAVSSHEQFF
TRBD1	TRBV2	TRBJ1-5	CASSEEQGVRQPQHF
NA	TRBV6-5	TRBJ2-7	CASSRRNGYYEQYF
NA	TRBV5-4	TRBJ2-5	CASSFRQGGKTQYF
TRBD1	TRBV4-2	TRBJ1-6	CASSPRGPDNSPLHF
TRBD1	TRBV28	TRBJ1-1	CASSTPGTGSTEAFF
NA	TRBV11-3	TRBJ1-2	CASSLGSNYGYTF
TRBD1	TRBV27	TRBJ1-1	CASSPDRVRHAFF
NA	TRBV11-1	TRBJ1-1	CASSLQGNTEAFF
NA	TRBV7-8	TRBJ1-1	CAAGDTEAFF
NA	TRBV9	TRBJ1-3	CASSALMDSPGNTIYF
NA	TRBV28	TRBJ1-4	CASSSLRGRGEKLFF
TRBD2	TRBV10-3	TRBJ2-7	CAISESVAGGYEQYF
NA	TRBV9	TRBJ2-1	CASSPNIDEQFF
NA	TRBV2	TRBJ2-4	CASSEDRAKNIQYF
NA	TRBV11-2	TRBJ2-2	CASSLTGELFF
NA	TRBV7-2	TRBJ1-2	CASSTRTAAGYTF
TRBD1	TRBV19	TRBJ1-1	CASNDRANTEAFF
NA	TRBV9	TRBJ2-3	CASSAPGGAATDTQYF
NA	TRBV7-6	TRBJ2-3	CASSYWDRGTTDTQYF
TRBD1	TRBV2	TRBJ2-7	CASSEYPDRGYF
NA	TRBV20-1	TRBJ2-5	CSVPNPMGQYF
NA	TRBV18	TRBJ2-3	CASSPDRYTDTQYF
NA	TRBV4-3	TRBJ2-3	CASSQDVVGGTQYF
TRBD2	TRBV5-4	TRBJ2-5	CASSYLAGGGETQYF
NA	TRBV6-5	TRBJ1-1	CASNNRYTEAFF
NA	TRBV7-6	TRBJ2-1	CASSPEFRHNEQFF
NA	TRBV30	TRBJ1-2	CAWWDPRTAQRYGYTF
NA	TRBV27	TRBJ2-1	CASREARRGTYNEQFF
NA	TRBV7-2	TRBJ2-5	CASSRQIKHQETQYF
NA	TRBV7-9	TRBJ1-2	CASSLELSAYTF
TRBD1	TRBV4-2	TRBJ2-7	CASSQEGQGPYEQYF
TRBD2	TRBV5-1	TRBJ2-1	CASSLMSSGAYNEQFF
TRBD2	TRBV15	TRBJ2-7	CATSRPGLDYEQYF
TRBD1	TRBV30	TRBJ1-1	CAWTTQGAGAEAFF
TRBD1	TRBV28	TRBJ2-3	CASRWDRGFTDTQYF
TRBD1	TRBV5-1	TRBJ1-1	CASSRGQTNTEAFF
NA	TRBV19	TRBJ1-5	CASSIFEGQPQHF
TRBD2	TRBV19	TRBJ2-7	CASSTHRTSGKNRAYEQYF
NA	TRBV6-1	TRBJ2-5	CASSEGPRGRETQYF
NA	TRBV25-1	TRBJ2-5	CASSVGSRETQYF
TRBD1	TRBV18	TRBJ2-7	CASSPPGTGKAYEQYF
NA	TRBV2	TRBJ2-1	CASGSGTLVYEQFF
NA	TRBV29-1	TRBJ1-5	CSVGGQGAEQPQHF
TRBD1	TRBV7-9	TRBJ1-1	CASSFVSSDRGLGNTEAFF
NA	TRBV7-2	TRBJ1-1	CASRSSGGPYEAFF